What follows are 2 T cell receptor beta chains derived from one specimen sequenced in a study of immune evolution from preneoplasia to lung adenocarcinoma. This table comes from immunoSEQ multiplex PCR, and its TCRdb copy is limited to in-frame clones, with some not included. The sample has some 21,000 clones, roughly 75% seen once. The specimen was FFPE invasive lung adenocarcinoma tissue. The receptor set was obtained from a person aged 55 to 75 with lung adenocarcinoma.

This clone was counted only a few times. V gene TRBV4-1 combines with J gene TRBJ2-1; 9 bases are shared with TRBD2. In germline, CDR1 is MGHRA, CDR2 YSYEKL. V trimming: 0 bases; J trimming: 7 bases; junction bases outside the gene matches: 7. This CDR3 is 16 amino acids long. In DNA form, the CDR3 reads TGCGCCAGCAGCCAAGACGGCGGGGGGGGGACTAATGAGCAGTTCTTC. It yields the protein CASSQDGGGGTNEQFF.

This clone occurred a few times. The J gene is TRBJ1-1, the V gene TRBV7-9, with D hard to call. The germline V gene has CDR1 SEHNR and CDR2 FQNEAQ (reference sequence). The V end was cut by 5 bases, the J end by 11 bases, with 15 bases between. This CDR3 comprises 12 residues. CDR3 DNA: TGTGCCAGCAGCCCCCCAGCCCAGACGGCTTTCTTT. Its translation is CASSPPAQTAFF.